The rows below give T cell receptor beta chains drawn from one sample of a study of T-cell memory formation after mild COVID-19. From the 5' RACE reads, TCRdb called clonotypes with MiXCR, one entry per CDR3 protein. Of tens of thousands of distinct CDR3 sequences in the sample, roughly 14% were seen once. Sequencing was performed on PBMCs or a T cell subset sorted from them (not recorded which). The origin of the receptors is an adult woman who had mild COVID-19 (a few samples of this study predate the infection). Cell type and time point are not known. CDR3s leave out the opening cysteine and the closing phenylalanine or tryptophan.

v_gene	j_gene	CDR3aa
TRBV15	TRBJ2-7	ATSSGAYRGDEQY
TRBV7-9	TRBJ2-7	ASSSTGARLFYEQY
TRBV12-3/TRBV12-4	TRBJ2-7	ASSLGQRYSYEQY
TRBV4-1	TRBJ1-6	ASRRSGEGYNSPLH
TRBV5-1	TRBJ2-7	ASSLGVGTDYEQY
TRBV9	TRBJ1-2	ASSVPKTGPNYGYT
TRBV6-2/TRBV6-3	TRBJ2-7	ASSYSTTQGTWEQY
TRBV7-9	TRBJ1-1	ASSPPLSTEAF
TRBV30	TRBJ2-7	AWTRDSSYEQY
TRBV6-5	TRBJ2-2	ASSYSGGEQSGELF
TRBV11-3	TRBJ2-7	ASSPRGSPNEQY
TRBV7-9	TRBJ2-2	ASSPKWGSGELF
TRBV15	TRBJ2-2	ATSRGRTGNTGELF
TRBV6-2/TRBV6-3	TRBJ2-7	ASSYPFEQY
TRBV7-9	TRBJ2-7	ASSLGLAGSYEQY
TRBV7-6	TRBJ2-2	ASSWYSPANTGELF
TRBV4-3	TRBJ1-5	ASSQDDSNQPQH
TRBV6-1	TRBJ1-4	AINWTPGGEKLF
TRBV10-2	TRBJ1-1	ASTRTGWDTEAF
TRBV29-1	TRBJ1-1	SGRQGELEAF
TRBV7-9	TRBJ1-2	ASSSDREHGYT
TRBV20-1	TRBJ2-3	SASYDYTDTQY
TRBV9	TRBJ2-7	ASSTGVSYEQY
TRBV21-1	TRBJ1-1	ASSRVEAF
TRBV11-3	TRBJ1-1	ASSSPGPLNTEAF
TRBV6-5	TRBJ2-7	ASTQTGSSYEQY
TRBV14	TRBJ1-1	ASSQVSGRGTEAF
TRBV7-9	TRBJ2-3	ASRLTGTSGKLDTQY
TRBV4-1	TRBJ2-5	ASSPRSLAGGEETQY
TRBV9	TRBJ2-1	ASSVGLESYNEQF
TRBV7-9	TRBJ2-1	ASSLRGGNEQF
TRBV6-5	TRBJ1-1	ASSYQGANTEAF
TRBV7-9	TRBJ2-4	ASSSEGQGRNIQY
TRBV6-2/TRBV6-3	TRBJ2-1	ASSTRGGADEQF
TRBV4-1	TRBJ2-2	ASSQVASEPGELF
TRBV5-1	TRBJ1-1	ASSLSQGGGTEAF
TRBV7-9	TRBJ2-3	ASSFPGDTQY
TRBV4-3	TRBJ2-1	ASSPTGTLYNEQF
TRBV6-2/TRBV6-3	TRBJ2-7	ASSLYGTSGGYEQY
TRBV10-2	TRBJ1-2	ASSEEFNYGYT